This T cell receptor (beta chain) was sequenced for a study of T cells in localized non-small cell lung cancer. Findings and limits, study-wide: A single tumor region was sequenced, leaving heterogeneity possible. Tumor trailed uninvolved adjacent lung in T cell clonality, which peaked there. Longer survival (overall) was linked to higher T cell density in blood. Within adjacent lung there appeared a median around 55 of the top 100 tumor clones.

Repertoires were generated with immunoSEQ multiplex PCR, while TCRdb's copy carries only in-frame clones and drops some. In the table there are roughly 3,000 clones, roughly two fifths of which are singletons. This clone was recorded a few times. What it binds is unknown. V gave up 0 bases and J gave up 7 bases; unmatched junction bases: 4. CDR1 and CDR2 (germline): SNHLY, FYNNEI. The CDR3 contains 15 residues. The sequence came from a male donor aged 60 or over with stage I lung adenocarcinoma. The chain recombines TRBV2 with TRBJ2-1; 9 nucleotides line up with TRBD2. The input for sequencing was lung tumor tissue, taken before any cancer treatment. The CDR3 reads CASSEAPAGGNEQFF. CDR3 sequence (DNA): TGTGCCAGCAGTGAAGCCCCAGCGGGAGGAAATGAGCAGTTCTTC.